This record concerns one T cell receptor (beta chain) sequence. This record comes from a study of T-cell memory formation after mild COVID-19. Across the whole study: Largely, TCR clusters stayed within a single donor.

TCRdb reprocessed the 5' RACE reads with MiXCR, giving one entry per CDR3 protein. The data contain about 300,000 distinct CDR3 sequences, roughly a fifth of them singletons. V gave up 1 base and J gave up 1 base, with 4 bases separating them. The CDR3 sequence is 13 residues long. Germline values: CDR1 LGHNA, CDR2 YSLEER. The J gene is TRBJ1-2, the V gene TRBV4-3; the D is unclear. This clonotype was sampled from a man younger than 30 who had mild COVID-19 (a few samples of this study predate the infection). Cell type and time point are not known. Sample: PBMCs or a T cell subset sorted from them (not recorded which). This CDR3 reads CASSQGYNYGYTF. CDR3 coding DNA: TGCGCCAGCAGCCAAGGATATAACTATGGCTACACCTTC.